In this sample, the clone carrying this T cell receptor beta chain turned up a few times. The antigen is not known. The sample is drawn from a study of shared clonotypes between healthy human individuals. Study conclusions and caveats: A handful of donors showed sharing of 4.5% to 6% of naive CD4 clonotypes. Generation probability values for non-shared clonotypes were lower than those for clonotypes shared by all four donors.

Sequenced by immunoSEQ multiplex PCR; TCRdb stores in-frame clones only, minus some. The sample carries over 850,000 clones, around 78% recorded once. V lost 4 bases, J lost 5 bases, and 13 bases lay in between. The CDR3 is 13 residues long. Germline V gene sequence: CDR1 SGHRS, CDR2 YFSETQ. This receptor was taken from a man aged 18 to 30 in good health. Some clones in this sample may be carry-over from other donors' samples. The chain links TRBV5-1 to TRBJ2-7, with a possible D match to TRBD2 (7 bases). Input material: memory CD4+ T cells from PBMCs. The sample's subset: CD45RA-negative fraction. CDR3 sequence: CASSQKGGDEQYF. The CDR3 DNA reads as TGCGCCAGCAGCCAAAAGGGGGGGGACGAGCAGTACTTC.